A selection of T cell receptor beta chains follows, all from one sample in a study of shared T cell receptors in the human thymus. Only in-frame clones appear in the TCRdb table, and some are missing; sequencing was by immunoSEQ multiplex PCR. The sample contains about 660,000 clones, around 87% of which appear only once. This sample was shared with a second study, whose subject was human thymus T cells.

Sequenced input: thymocytes. Source of these receptors: a boy younger than two with a congenital heart defect. Both conserved end residues are part of each CDR3. D genes are given only for firm matches. Clone size is stated in some rows and not others, as once, few, many or a class when expanded.

d_gene: -; abundance: -; v_gene: TRBV5-1; j_gene: TRBJ2-1; CDR3nt: TGCGCCAGCAAAACAGCTTCCCCCTACAATGAGCAGTTCTTC; CDR3aa: CASKTASPYNEQFF
d_gene: -; abundance: -; v_gene: TRBV13; j_gene: TRBJ1-4; CDR3nt: TGTGCCAGCAGCTGCTACAGGCGAACTAATGAAAAACTGTTTTTT; CDR3aa: CASSCYRRTNEKLFF
d_gene: -; abundance: -; v_gene: TRBV7-9; j_gene: TRBJ2-7; CDR3nt: TGTGCCAGCATCCCTGGGGGGGCCAGCAGGTCCTACGAGCAGTACTTC; CDR3aa: CASIPGGASRSYEQYF
d_gene: -; abundance: -; v_gene: TRBV15; j_gene: TRBJ1-1; CDR3nt: TGTGCCACCAGCGGTAGAGAACGGGGGGCGAACACTGAAGCTTTCTTT; CDR3aa: CATSGRERGANTEAFF
d_gene: TRBD2; abundance: -; v_gene: TRBV5-1; j_gene: TRBJ2-1; CDR3nt: TGCGCCAGCAGCGAAGGACTAGCGGGAGGAATGTCCTACAATGAGCAGTTCTTC; CDR3aa: CASSEGLAGGMSYNEQFF
d_gene: TRBD1; abundance: -; v_gene: TRBV15; j_gene: TRBJ2-7; CDR3nt: TGTGCCACCCATCCTTACCTCGAGACAGGGTTGGGCGAGCAGTACTTC; CDR3aa: CATHPYLETGLGEQYF
d_gene: -; abundance: few; v_gene: TRBV4-3; j_gene: TRBJ1-1; CDR3nt: TGCGCCAGCAGCCAAGAGGCATTAACGAACACTGAAGCTTTCTTT; CDR3aa: CASSQEALTNTEAFF
d_gene: -; abundance: -; v_gene: TRBV5-1; j_gene: TRBJ2-1; CDR3nt: TGCGCCAGCAGCCCCAGGGAACCGATCAATGAGCAGTTCTTC; CDR3aa: CASSPREPINEQFF
d_gene: TRBD2; abundance: -; v_gene: TRBV7-2; j_gene: TRBJ2-5; CDR3nt: TGTGCCAGCAGCCCGTGGGGAGGGCGGGAGGGCCGGGAGACCCAGTACTTC; CDR3aa: CASSPWGGREGRETQYF
d_gene: TRBD1; abundance: once; v_gene: TRBV28; j_gene: TRBJ1-5; CDR3nt: TGTGCCAGCAGTCTTCTACAGGGGGATCAGCCCCAGCATTTT; CDR3aa: CASSLLQGDQPQHF
d_gene: -; abundance: -; v_gene: TRBV10-3; j_gene: TRBJ2-1; CDR3nt: TGTGCCATCAGAGTTCCCGACTCTCTCTCCTACAATGAGCAGTTCTTC; CDR3aa: CAIRVPDSLSYNEQFF
d_gene: TRBD1; abundance: -; v_gene: TRBV5-4; j_gene: TRBJ1-1; CDR3nt: TGTGCCAGCAGCTTCAATTTTGGGACAGGACGTCGAATGAACACTGAAGCTTTCTTT; CDR3aa: CASSFNFGTGRRMNTEAFF
d_gene: TRBD1; abundance: few; v_gene: TRBV18; j_gene: TRBJ1-4; CDR3nt: TGTGCCAGCTCACCGGAAGTAAGGGGGCGTTGGGAAAAACTGTTTTTT; CDR3aa: CASSPEVRGRWEKLFF
d_gene: TRBD1; abundance: -; v_gene: TRBV28; j_gene: TRBJ1-5; CDR3nt: TGTGCCAGCACCTTACAGACAGGGGGATCTCAGCCCCAGCATTTT; CDR3aa: CASTLQTGGSQPQHF
d_gene: -; abundance: -; v_gene: TRBV30; j_gene: TRBJ1-1; CDR3nt: TGTGCCTGCCGAACAATACACACAGGGAACACTGAAGCTTTCTTT; CDR3aa: CACRTIHTGNTEAFF
d_gene: -; abundance: -; v_gene: TRBV7-3; j_gene: TRBJ1-1; CDR3nt: TGTGCCAGCAGCTTAAGCCGGTACACTGAAGCTTTCTTT; CDR3aa: CASSLSRYTEAFF
d_gene: TRBD1; abundance: -; v_gene: TRBV6-1; j_gene: TRBJ1-3; CDR3nt: TGTGCCAGCAGCGGACAGGGTTTCGTTGGAAACACCATATATTTT; CDR3aa: CASSGQGFVGNTIYF
d_gene: -; abundance: -; v_gene: TRBV7-9; j_gene: TRBJ1-1; CDR3nt: TGTGCCAGCAGCTTAGCAGGTCGGGGTGACACTGAAGCTTTCTTT; CDR3aa: CASSLAGRGDTEAFF
d_gene: TRBD2; abundance: -; v_gene: TRBV9; j_gene: TRBJ2-5; CDR3nt: TGTGCCAGCAGCGTAGGTCTCTCAGGGACTATAGAGACCCAGTACTTC; CDR3aa: CASSVGLSGTIETQYF
d_gene: TRBD2; abundance: -; v_gene: TRBV18; j_gene: TRBJ2-3; CDR3nt: TGTGCCAGCTCGGTCTATCTAGCGGGAGTGCAAACTAGCACAGATACGCAGTATTTT; CDR3aa: CASSVYLAGVQTSTDTQYF
d_gene: -; abundance: -; v_gene: TRBV7-6; j_gene: TRBJ1-3; CDR3nt: TGTGCCAGCAGCAAGCTCCTTCGGGACACCTCTGGAAACACCATATATTTT; CDR3aa: CASSKLLRDTSGNTIYF
d_gene: -; abundance: -; v_gene: TRBV5-1; j_gene: TRBJ2-1; CDR3nt: TGCGCCAGCAGCTTATGTCGGGTCGTCGTCAATGAGCAGTTCTTC; CDR3aa: CASSLCRVVVNEQFF
d_gene: -; abundance: -; v_gene: TRBV5-6; j_gene: TRBJ2-7; CDR3nt: TGTGCCAGCAGCTTGGGTAGTACTACAGGATACGAGCAGTACTTC; CDR3aa: CASSLGSTTGYEQYF
d_gene: -; abundance: -; v_gene: TRBV4-1; j_gene: TRBJ2-5; CDR3nt: TGCGCCAGCAGCCAAGCTCATGGCCCCGGGAAGACCCAGTACTTC; CDR3aa: CASSQAHGPGKTQYF
d_gene: -; abundance: -; v_gene: TRBV4-3; j_gene: TRBJ2-2; CDR3nt: TGCGCCAGCAGCCAAGCTAGTACGGGGGTCACCGGGGAGCTGTTTTTT; CDR3aa: CASSQASTGVTGELFF
d_gene: TRBD2; abundance: -; v_gene: TRBV20-1; j_gene: TRBJ2-7; CDR3nt: TGCAGTGCCGTGACTAGCGGGAGTAGGTACTTC; CDR3aa: CSAVTSGSRYF
d_gene: TRBD2; abundance: once; v_gene: TRBV11-2; j_gene: TRBJ2-7; CDR3nt: TGTGCCAGCAGCTCCCCGCCCCGGGACTATCCCTACGAGCAGTACTTC; CDR3aa: CASSSPPRDYPYEQYF
d_gene: -; abundance: -; v_gene: TRBV5-6; j_gene: TRBJ1-1; CDR3nt: TGTGCCAGCAGCTTGACGCCAGTCACTGAAGCTTTCTTT; CDR3aa: CASSLTPVTEAFF
d_gene: TRBD1; abundance: -; v_gene: TRBV5-8; j_gene: TRBJ2-7; CDR3nt: TGTGCCAGCAGCTCGTCCCGGGACAGGGACTACGAGCAGTACTTC; CDR3aa: CASSSSRDRDYEQYF
d_gene: -; abundance: -; v_gene: TRBV4-1; j_gene: TRBJ1-1; CDR3nt: TGCGCCAGCAGCCAGCTAGGGTACAGGGAGAACACTGAAGCTTTCTTT; CDR3aa: CASSQLGYRENTEAFF
d_gene: -; abundance: -; v_gene: TRBV29-1; j_gene: TRBJ1-5; CDR3nt: TGCAGCGTTGTACAGCCTGGGAGGCCCCAGCATTTT; CDR3aa: CSVVQPGRPQHF
d_gene: TRBD2; abundance: -; v_gene: TRBV15; j_gene: TRBJ2-3; CDR3nt: TGTGCCACCAGCAGAGATCCTACGGGACTAGCGGGAGAGGGTCAGTACACAGATACGCAGTATTTT; CDR3aa: CATSRDPTGLAGEGQYTDTQYF
d_gene: -; abundance: -; v_gene: TRBV27; j_gene: TRBJ2-3; CDR3nt: TGTGCCAGCAGTTCACGGGACTGGAACACAGATACGCAGTATTTT; CDR3aa: CASSSRDWNTDTQYF
d_gene: -; abundance: -; v_gene: TRBV25-1; j_gene: TRBJ2-1; CDR3nt: TGTGCCAGCACGCCCAGCGCCTACAATGAGCAGTTCTTC; CDR3aa: CASTPSAYNEQFF
d_gene: -; abundance: -; v_gene: TRBV7-9; j_gene: TRBJ2-7; CDR3nt: TGTGCCAGCAGCTTATATGTAGCCGGGAGACGCTCCTACGAGCAGTACTTC; CDR3aa: CASSLYVAGRRSYEQYF
d_gene: -; abundance: -; v_gene: TRBV7-9; j_gene: TRBJ2-7; CDR3nt: TGTGCCAGCAGATCGGGACTCTACGAGCAGTACTTC; CDR3aa: CASRSGLYEQYF
d_gene: -; abundance: -; v_gene: TRBV28; j_gene: TRBJ1-3; CDR3nt: TGTGCCAGCAGTTTGTTCAACAGCCCTGGAAACACCATATATTTT; CDR3aa: CASSLFNSPGNTIYF
d_gene: -; abundance: -; v_gene: TRBV18; j_gene: TRBJ2-2; CDR3nt: TGTGCCAGCTCAGGGGCCACCGGGGAGCTGTTTTTT; CDR3aa: CASSGATGELFF
d_gene: TRBD1; abundance: -; v_gene: TRBV27; j_gene: TRBJ2-7; CDR3nt: TGTGCCAGCAGTAACGGACAGGGGGAACGCTACGAGCAGTACTTC; CDR3aa: CASSNGQGERYEQYF
d_gene: TRBD2; abundance: -; v_gene: TRBV14; j_gene: TRBJ2-3; CDR3nt: TGTGCCAGCAGCCAAGGAGTCCCAGCGGGGAGAAACACAGATACGCAGTATTTT; CDR3aa: CASSQGVPAGRNTDTQYF
d_gene: -; abundance: -; v_gene: TRBV5-6; j_gene: TRBJ2-1; CDR3nt: TGTGCCAGCAGCCCGACTAGTAGTTATGAGCAGTTCTTC; CDR3aa: CASSPTSSYEQFF
d_gene: -; abundance: -; v_gene: TRBV5-6; j_gene: TRBJ2-3; CDR3nt: TGTGCCAGCAGCTTGGCTCTGGGGGCGACAGATACGCAGTATTTT; CDR3aa: CASSLALGATDTQYF
d_gene: TRBD2; abundance: -; v_gene: TRBV28; j_gene: TRBJ2-5; CDR3nt: TGTGCCAGCAGTCCTCTAGCGGGAGGGCTGCAAGAGACCCAGTACTTC; CDR3aa: CASSPLAGGLQETQYF
d_gene: TRBD1; abundance: once; v_gene: TRBV4-1; j_gene: TRBJ2-5; CDR3nt: TGCGCCAGCAGCCAAGTGTGGGACAGTTACCAAGAGACCCAGTACTTC; CDR3aa: CASSQVWDSYQETQYF
d_gene: TRBD1; abundance: few; v_gene: TRBV28; j_gene: TRBJ2-7; CDR3nt: TGTGCCAGCAGTTTCCCGCCCCGCAGGGGGATGTCCTACGAGCAGTACTTC; CDR3aa: CASSFPPRRGMSYEQYF
d_gene: TRBD1; abundance: once; v_gene: TRBV23-1; j_gene: TRBJ2-3; CDR3nt: TGCGCCAGCAGTCAATGGGGTGGCCGGAGACAGGGGGCTATAGATACGCAGTATTTT; CDR3aa: CASSQWGGRRQGAIDTQYF
d_gene: -; abundance: few; v_gene: TRBV6-1; j_gene: TRBJ2-6; CDR3nt: TGTGCCAGCAGTGTACAGGTGTCTGGGGCCAACGTCCTGACTTTC; CDR3aa: CASSVQVSGANVLTF
d_gene: -; abundance: -; v_gene: TRBV7-2; j_gene: TRBJ2-7; CDR3nt: TGTGCCAGCAGCCCATCGGACATTACCTACGAGCAGTACTTC; CDR3aa: CASSPSDITYEQYF
d_gene: TRBD2; abundance: -; v_gene: TRBV30; j_gene: TRBJ2-5; CDR3nt: TGTGCCTGGAGTAGTGGGACTAGCGGGGGGTACCTGCAAGAGACCCAGTACTTC; CDR3aa: CAWSSGTSGGYLQETQYF